This T cell receptor (beta chain) was found in a study of blood T cell repertoires in COVID-19. Study-level information: Sample material is recorded as cDNA or gDNA derived from T cells, B-cell-depleted T cells, or PBMCs.

Sequencing was performed with immunoSEQ multiplex PCR; in TCRdb, only in-frame clones are kept and a portion is missing. The sample lists fewer than 30,000 clones, about 89% occurring once. This CDR3 spans 17 amino acids. V shed 4 bases and J 3 bases; nucleotides not matched to a gene: 12. CDR1 and CDR2 (germline): SGHTS, YDEGEE. This clone was observed a handful of times. The receptor's source is a man aged 45-65 years with active COVID-19. Sequencing was performed on peripheral blood. The genes are TRBV5-8 and TRBJ1-5; TRBD1 matches at 8 bases. CDR3 in amino acids: CASSTGQGIGHNQPQHF. Written as DNA, the CDR3 is TGTGCCAGCAGCACCGGACAGGGAATTGGACACAATCAGCCCCAGCATTTT.